The 20 T cell receptor beta chains given below trace back to one sample, sequenced in a study of cytomegalovirus exposure and HLA in healthy donors (dated by TCRdb to 2016 to 2017). Library preparation was by the immunoSEQ multiplex PCR assay. TCRdb's version of the immuneACCESS table is confined to in-frame rearrangements and falls short of the full clone set. An unresolved V gene accounts for under half of the shortfall where checked; the remainder is of unknown origin. In this sample the table shows roughly 75,000 clones, about 93% of which occur a single time. Clones ranked in the top ten supply approximately 2% of the sample. Sequences were obtained from PBMCs. These receptors originate from a young woman in good health and CMV-seronegative.

The chain has TRBV6-4 and TRBJ2-6; the D gene is possibly TRBD1 (6 bases). The CDR3 has 16 residues. V gave up 3 bases and J gave up 2 bases, with 11 bases separating them. Per germline, CDR1 MRHNA and CDR2 SNTAGT. The CDR3 reads CASSEQGPAGANVLTF. The CDR3 nucleotides are TGTGCCAGCAGTGAGCAGGGGCCAGCTGGGGCCAACGTCCTGACTTTC.

The V and J genes are TRBV7-6 and TRBJ1-1; a weak D match, TRBD1 (6 bases). The CDR3 is made up of 14 amino acids. Trimming pared 3 bases from V and 4 bases from J, leaving 12 bases between. Germline loops: CDR1 SGHVS, CDR2 FNYEAQ. The CDR3 protein is CASSFGRGSTEAFF. CDR3 coding DNA: TGTGCCAGCAGCTTTGGCAGGGGCAGCACTGAAGCTTTCTTT.

This clone was recorded once. The chain couples TRBV25-1 to TRBJ1-3; D gene uncertain. This CDR3 has 13 amino acids. Germline lookup yields CDR1 MGHDK and CDR2 SYGVNS. V was clipped by 4 bases and J by 4 bases, with 8 bases between them. The CDR3 protein is CASSGLGGNTIYF. CDR3 nucleotides: TGTGCCAGCAGTGGTTTGGGCGGAAACACCATATATTTT.

This chain uses TRBV6-6 with TRBJ2-7; perhaps TRBD2 as D (6 bases). The germline V gene has CDR1 MNHNY and CDR2 SVGAGI (reference sequence). The CDR3 covers 12 residues. Trimming cost V 8 bases and J 5 bases, with 13 bases left between them. Written as DNA, the CDR3 is TGTGCCAGCGCCCCGGGAGTGGACGAGCAGTACTTC. Its translation: CASAPGVDEQYF.

The chain employs TRBV18 and TRBJ1-1; unclear D gene. Germline CDR1 reads KGHSH; CDR2 reads LQKENI. CDR3 size: 16 residues. V lost 3 bases and J 8 bases, leaving 22 bases between the germline ends. In DNA, the CDR3 is TGTGCCAGCTCACCTTTGCTTCCGGGTCAGTGGATGGAAGCTTTCTTT. Protein sequence: CASSPLLPGQWMEAFF.

The J gene is TRBJ1-6, the V gene TRBV4-3; unclear D gene. This CDR3 has 19 amino acids. Germline CDR1 is LGHNA and CDR2 is YSLEER. Trimming removed 1 base at V and 0 bases at J, with 16 bases between. The CDR3 region has the DNA TGCGCCAGCAGCCAAGCTATCAAAGACACCCTCTCCTATAATTCACCCCTCCACTTT. Translating it yields CASSQAIKDTLSYNSPLHF.

The chain carries TRBV6-1 and TRBJ2-5; D ambiguous. Germline V CDR1 and CDR2: MNHNS, SASEGT. The CDR3 contains 11 residues. V lost 5 bases and J lost 1, with 2 bases in between. Here the CDR3 DNA reads TGTGCCAGCAGTCGCCAAGAGACCCAGTACTTC. Translated, it gives CASSRQETQYF.

The V and J genes are TRBV4-1 and TRBJ1-1; D might be TRBD1 (5 bases). The CDR3 extends over 15 amino acids. Deletions cut 1 base from V and 4 bases from J, with 13 bases between. The germline gives CDR1 MGHRA, CDR2 YSYEKL. The CDR3, as DNA: TGCGCCAGCAGCCAAGGATCCGGGGGTCCCACTGAAGCTTTCTTT. Translated, it gives CASSQGSGGPTEAFF.

The gene calls are TRBV28 and TRBJ1-2; the D gene is possibly TRBD1 (6 bases). With 5 bases removed from V and 5 bases from J, the gap between germline ends came to 12 bases. The CDR3 contains 13 residues. Germline V gives CDR1 MDHEN, CDR2 SYDVKM. The CDR3, as DNA: TGTGCCAGCAGTATAAGGACAGAGTATGGCTACACCTTC. This sequence encodes CASSIRTEYGYTF.

The rearrangement uses TRBV27 and TRBJ1-2, with 10 bases matching TRBD1. CDR1 MNHEY and CDR2 SMNVEV come from the germline V gene (reference sequence). Trimming took 3 bases from V and 8 from J; bases not matched to a gene: 15. The CDR3 is made up of 17 amino acids. CDR3 amino acids: CASSFYRTGGTGGGYTF. The DNA for the CDR3 is TGTGCCAGCAGTTTTTACCGGACAGGGGGAACCGGGGGAGGCTACACCTTC.

The V and J genes are TRBV19 and TRBJ2-1; 8 nucleotides agree with TRBD2. Per germline, CDR1 LNHDA and CDR2 SQIVND (reference sequence). Trimming took 1 base from V and 4 from J; bases not matched to a gene: 6. The CDR3 consists of 16 residues. CDR3 coding DNA: TGTGCCAGTAGTATAGCGGGAGGGCCCAGGTACAATGAGCAGTTCTTC. Its protein product is CASSIAGGPRYNEQFF.

The chain combines TRBV29-1 with TRBJ2-1, with TRBD2 matching 9 bases. V gave up 7 bases and J gave up 4 bases; unmatched junction bases: 14. This CDR3 is 16 amino acids long. Germline CDR1 reads SQVTM; CDR2 reads ANQGSEA. The CDR3 loop is CSGTIGASGDYNEQFF. The CDR3 nucleotides are TGCAGCGGCACGATTGGGGCTAGCGGGGATTACAATGAGCAGTTCTTC.

The V and J genes are TRBV19 and TRBJ2-1, with TRBD1 matching 9 bases. Germline-derived CDR1 and CDR2 are LNHDA and SQIVND (reference sequence). CDR3 size: 14 residues. J lost 4 bases, V lost 6 bases, and 4 bases had no gene match. The chain's CDR3 is CASSTGTGYNEQFF. The DNA for the CDR3 is TGTGCCAGTAGCACCGGGACAGGGTACAATGAGCAGTTCTTC.

This clone was counted once. The chain combines TRBV2 with TRBJ2-3; 8 bases align to TRBD1. The germline gives CDR1 SNHLY, CDR2 FYNNEI. The CDR3 sequence is 13 residues long. Trimming took 6 bases from V and 6 from J; bases not matched to a gene: 5. The CDR3 bases are TGTGCCAGCAGCGGACAGGGCTCGGATACGCAGTATTTT. Its translation: CASSGQGSDTQYF.

Written as DNA, the CDR3 is TGTGCCAGCTCCCCCGTTTCTCAAATGAGTCAGGGCACAGATACGCAGTATTTT. This translates into CASSPVSQMSQGTDTQYF. The V call is TRBV18, the J call TRBJ2-3; no clear D gene. This CDR3 is built from 18 residues. V lost 6 bases to trimming and J lost 1 base, with 23 bases between them. Germline V lookup: CDR1 KGHSH, CDR2 LQKENI. Full variable domain (rest looked up from reference TRBV18 and TRBJ2-3): NAGVMQNPRHLVRRRGQEARLRCSPMKGHSHVYWYRQLPEEGLKFMVYLQKENIIDESGMPKERFSAEFPKEGPSILRIQQVVRGDSAAYFCASSPVSQMSQGTDTQYFGPGTRLTVL.

The chain uses TRBV11-2 and TRBJ2-3, with D maybe TRBD1 (5 bases). Germline assignment: CDR1 SGHAT and CDR2 FQNNGV. The CDR3 is 15 amino acids. V was clipped by 1 base and J by 2 bases, with 10 bases between them. The DNA for the CDR3 is TGTGCCAGCAGCTTAGTGGGGCGACCCACAGATACGCAGTATTTT. Protein product: CASSLVGRPTDTQYF. Looking up the rest from reference TRBV11-2 and TRBJ2-3 gives the full variable domain: EAGVAQSPRYKIIEKRQSVAFWCNPISGHATLYWYQQILGQGPKLLIQFQNNGVVDDSQLPKDRFSAERLKGVDSTLKIQPAKLEDSAVYLCASSLVGRPTDTQYFGPGTRLTVL.

The V call is TRBV6-4, the J call TRBJ1-4; D possibly corresponds to TRBD1 (6 bases). Germline CDR1 is MRHNA and CDR2 is SNTAGT. Trimming took 6 bases from V and 3 from J, leaving 11 bases between them. The CDR3 covers 14 residues. CDR3 nucleotide sequence: TGTGCCAGCAGAGAAGGGGGGGCTAATGAAAAACTGTTTTTT. It is translated as CASREGGANEKLFF.

J is TRBJ2-5 and V is TRBV5-6, with 8 bases aligning to TRBD2. With V trimmed by 2 bases and J by 3 bases, 9 bases remained unmatched. The CDR3 sequence is 16 residues long. Germline V gene sequence: CDR1 SGHDT, CDR2 YYEEEE. The CDR3 DNA sequence: TGTGCCAGCAGCTTTCCCGCGGGGGGCCGGGAAGAGACCCAGTACTTC. Encoded protein: CASSFPAGGREETQYF.

This chain connects TRBV5-8 to TRBJ1-1; 8 bases match TRBD1. Germline CDR1 SGHTS, CDR2 YDEGEE. This CDR3 has 15 amino acids. V dropped 0 bases and J dropped 5; count of bases not matched to a gene: 6. This chain's CDR3 is CASSLAGGDATEAFF. In DNA, the CDR3 is TGTGCCAGCAGCTTGGCAGGGGGCGATGCGACTGAAGCTTTCTTT.

A single count supports this clone. In DNA, the CDR3 is TGTGCCAGAAGGGGACAGGGGTTCGGTCGGGATAATGAAAAACTGTTTTTT. Protein: CARRGQGFGRDNEKLFF. The chain employs TRBV5-3 and TRBJ1-4; 10 nucleotides align to TRBD1. TRBV5-3 is noted as an ORF with a role that remains uncertain. V shed 5 bases, J shed 4 bases, and the junction held 11 bases outside the gene matches. The CDR3 contains 17 residues.